The T cell receptor beta chain described here comes from a study of blood T cell repertoires in COVID-19. Clones were sequenced by immunoSEQ multiplex PCR, and TCRdb holds only the in-frame ones, with some missing. The sample records about 120,000 clones, roughly 80% being singletons. The TCR originated in a man aged 50-59 years with acute or convalescent COVID-19. The sequenced sample consisted of peripheral blood.

DNA for the CDR3: TGTGCCAGCAGCCCCCTGGGCAGTCCTCACGAGCAGTACTTC. The encoded protein is CASSPLGSPHEQYF. The chain recombines TRBV9 with TRBJ2-7; unclear D gene. This CDR3 is 14 amino acids long. Germline V gives CDR1 SGDLS, CDR2 YYNGEE. V shed 4 bases and J shed 5 bases, with 16 bases lying between them.